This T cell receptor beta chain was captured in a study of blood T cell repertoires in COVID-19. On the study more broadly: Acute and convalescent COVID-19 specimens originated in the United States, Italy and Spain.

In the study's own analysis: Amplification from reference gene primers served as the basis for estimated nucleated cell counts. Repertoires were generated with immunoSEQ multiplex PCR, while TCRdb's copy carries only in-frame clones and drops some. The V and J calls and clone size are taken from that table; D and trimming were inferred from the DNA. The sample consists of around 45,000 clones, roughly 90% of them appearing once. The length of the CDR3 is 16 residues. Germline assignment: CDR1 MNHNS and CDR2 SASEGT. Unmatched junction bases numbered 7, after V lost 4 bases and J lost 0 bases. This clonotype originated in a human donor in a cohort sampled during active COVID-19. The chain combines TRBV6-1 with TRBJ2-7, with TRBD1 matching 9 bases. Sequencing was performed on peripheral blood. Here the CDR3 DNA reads TGTGCCAGCAGTGCCCAACCGACAGGGGGCTCCTACGAGCAGTACTTC. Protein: CASSAQPTGGSYEQYF.